Below are 29 T cell receptor beta chains sequenced from a single sample in a study of T cells in Graves' hyperthyroidism and ophthalmopathy. Amplification of TCR beta CDR3 regions was performed using RNA transcripts as template. RT-PCR in the first round (using the HTBI primer set) targeted the TCR CDR3. TCRdb redid the calling of the multiplex PCR reads with MiXCR, one entry per CDR3 protein. The sample records hundreds of thousands of distinct CDR3 sequences, around 16% being singletons. Sequenced sample: blood. The receptors here all came from a woman under 30 with Graves' hyperthyroidism that later progressed to Graves' ophthalmopathy.

Regarding this clonotype: A read error is possible here, since a much larger clone lies one base away. The V call is TRBV6-2 or TRBV6-3, the J call TRBJ2-7; D possibly corresponds to TRBD2 (5 bases). The end of the DNA aligns better with TRBJ2-1, so the J call may be wrong. This CDR3 spans 15 amino acids. The germline CDR1 and CDR2 sequences are MNHEY and SVGEGT. The CDR3 protein is CASSYVGEVTYEQFF. In DNA, the CDR3 is TGTGCCAGCAGTTACGTGGGAGAGGTAACCTACGAGCAGTTCTTC.

Ten or more counts support this clonotype. The gene calls are TRBV6-1 and TRBJ2-1; 8 bases map to TRBD2. The CDR3 has 16 amino acids. CDR1 is MNHNS, CDR2 SASEGT, per germline. V gave up 2 bases and J gave up 4 bases; unmatched junction bases: 7. In DNA, the CDR3 is TGTGCCAGCAGTGAACCGGGAGGGACCAAGTACAATGAGCAGTTCTTC. It encodes CASSEPGGTKYNEQFF.

This clonotype turned up a few times. CDR3 region: CSGGRASTDTQYF. DNA for the CDR3: TGCAGCGGCGGGAGGGCCAGCACAGATACGCAGTATTTT. V usage is TRBV29-1 and J usage is TRBJ2-3; 9 bases map to TRBD2. Germline values: CDR1 SQVTM, CDR2 ANQGSEA. The length of the CDR3 is 13 residues. V shed 7 bases, J shed 0 bases, and the junction held 2 bases outside the gene matches.

As DNA, the CDR3 is TGTGCCAGCAGTTATTCGGGACACCGCTCTGGGGCCAACGTCCTGACTTTC. This encodes CASSYSGHRSGANVLTF. V is TRBV6-9 and J is TRBJ2-6; possibly TRBD1 for D (6 bases). This CDR3 contains 17 residues. Germline-derived CDR1 and CDR2 are MNHGY and SVAAGI. The V end lost 0 bases, the J end lost 0 bases, and 9 bases lay between the germline ends.

This clonotype was seen ten or more times. The V call is TRBV3-1, the J call TRBJ2-3; D is unresolved. Germline assignment: CDR1 LGHDT and CDR2 YNNKEL (reference sequence). The CDR3 loop spans 16 amino acids. Trimming took off 0 bases at V and 6 bases at J, with 16 bases between the two ends. CDR3 DNA: TGTGCCAGCAGCCAAGATTATGGGGTATGGGTGGATACGCAGTATTTT. This encodes CASSQDYGVWVDTQYF.

Ten or more counts support this clonotype. The V gene is TRBV12-3 or TRBV12-4, the J gene TRBJ2-1, with 8 positions matching TRBD2. The V segment lost 2 bases and the J segment 4 bases; nucleotides outside the gene matches: 7. CDR3 length: 16 residues. The CDR3 spells CASSLQPSGFYNEQFF. For the CDR3, the DNA is TGTGCCAGCAGTTTACAGCCTAGCGGGTTTTACAATGAGCAGTTCTTC.

The rearrangement uses TRBV28 and TRBJ1-2, with D perhaps matching TRBD1 (5 bases). The CDR3 spans 13 residues. Germline loops: CDR1 MDHEN, CDR2 SYDVKM. The V gene lost 3 bases and the J gene lost 6 bases, with 11 bases spanning the gap. CDR3 sequence: CASSFPGPHGYTF. CDR3 coding DNA: TGTGCCAGCAGTTTCCCGGGACCCCATGGCTACACCTTC.

The chain employs TRBV5-4 and TRBJ2-4; 8 nucleotides match TRBD1. This CDR3 region has 18 residues. CDR1 is SGHNT, CDR2 YYREEE, per germline (reference sequence). Trimming cost V 3 bases and J 8 bases; bases outside gene matches: 19. CDR3 DNA sequence: TGTGCCAGCAGCTCCTCTATAGACAGGGGCGGTGCGGTTGACATTCAGTACTTC. This translates into CASSSSIDRGGAVDIQYF. Full variable domain (missing parts from reference TRBV5-4 and TRBJ2-4): ETGVTQSPTHLIKTRGQQVTLRCSSQSGHNTVSWYQQALGQGPQFIFQYYREEENGRGNFPPRFSGLQFPNYSSELNVNALELDDSALYLCASSSSIDRGGAVDIQYFGAGTRLSVL.

This clonotype has at least ten counts. CDR3 loop: CASSYRGSEQFF. The CDR3 region has the DNA TGTGCCAGCAGTTATAGAGGTAGTGAGCAGTTCTTC. The chain has TRBV11-2 and TRBJ2-1; no firm D call. The CDR3 runs to 12 residues. V lost 6 bases and J lost 9, with 12 bases in between. CDR1 is SGHAT and CDR2 is FQNNGV in the germline V gene. Combining the CDR3 with reference TRBV11-2 and TRBJ2-1 gives the whole variable domain EAGVAQSPRYKIIEKRQSVAFWCNPISGHATLYWYQQILGQGPKLLIQFQNNGVVDDSQLPKDRFSAERLKGVDSTLKIQPAKLEDSAVYLCASSYRGSEQFFGPGTRLTVL.

The V call is TRBV6-2 or TRBV6-3, the J call TRBJ2-2; D is ambiguous. V was clipped by 5 bases and J by 12 bases, with 16 bases between them. In germline, CDR1 is MNHEY, CDR2 SVGEGT. The CDR3 contains 13 residues. The CDR3 here is CASSEIAGRQLFF. In DNA form, the CDR3 reads TGTGCCAGCAGTGAAATCGCAGGTCGGCAGCTGTTTTTT.

At least ten counts were recorded for this clonotype. The rearrangement links TRBV20-1 to TRBJ1-5, with 9 bases fitting TRBD1. CDR3 size: 15 residues. V dropped 6 bases and J dropped 0; count of bases not matched to a gene: 6. Germline-derived CDR1 and CDR2 are DFQATT and SNEGSKA (reference sequence). CDR3 residues: CSARTGENSNQPQHF. The CDR3 DNA reads TGCAGTGCGAGGACAGGGGAGAATAGCAATCAGCCCCAGCATTTT.

As concerns this clonotype: An end of the junction differs from the germline gene, which may be a read error. The gene calls are TRBV15 and TRBJ2-2; either TRBD1 or TRBD2 may fit D (5 bases each). Germline values: CDR1 LNHNV, CDR2 YYDKDF (reference sequence). This CDR3 contains 16 residues. CDR3 amino acids: CATSRGAGTATGELFF. In DNA, the CDR3 is TGTGCCACCAGCAGAGGGGCCGGGACGGCCACCGGCGAGCTGTTTTTT. The full variable domain, rest sourced from reference TRBV15 and TRBJ2-2, is DAMVIQNPRYQVTQFGKPVTLSCSQTLNHNVMYWYQQKSSQAPKLLFHYYDKDFNNEADTPDNFQSRRPNTSFCFLDIRSPGLGDTAMYLCATSRGAGTATGELFFGEGSRLTVL.

This clonotype was counted between two and nine times. This rearrangement joins TRBV4-3 to TRBJ2-1, with TRBD2 matching over 7 bases. V shed 8 bases and J 2 bases; nucleotides not matched to a gene: 9. Germline CDR1 reads LGHNA; CDR2 reads YSLEER. This CDR3 spans 15 amino acids. The CDR3 loop is CASSQGRVAYNEQFF. The CDR3 DNA follows: TGCGCCAGCTCTCAAGGGAGGGTGGCCTACAATGAGCAGTTCTTC.

This clonotype showed up just a few times. The V call is TRBV7-6, the J call TRBJ2-7; TRBD2 might be the D (6 bases). This CDR3 is built from 13 residues. The V end lost 8 bases, the J end lost 6 bases, and 17 bases lay between the germline ends. Germline V gene data show CDR1 as SGHVS and CDR2 as FNYEAQ. CDR3 coding DNA: TGTGCCAGCGGGGCGACCAGGGAGGCCGAGCAGTACTTC. It specifies CASGATREAEQYF.

This clonotype occurred many times. The V and J genes are TRBV28 and TRBJ2-7; 10 bases line up with TRBD1. This CDR3 spans 15 amino acids. Germline V gene data show CDR1 as MDHEN and CDR2 as SYDVKM. V lost 4 bases to trimming and J lost 6 bases; unmatched junction nucleotides: 9. The chain's CDR3 is CASSSPGQGTLEQYF. CDR3 bases: TGTGCCAGCAGTTCGCCGGGACAGGGGACTCTCGAGCAGTACTTC.

This clonotype was detected a few times. The V call is TRBV20-1, the J call TRBJ1-6; no clear D. Germline V gene data show CDR1 as DFQATT and CDR2 as SNEGSKA (reference sequence). V was clipped by 0 bases and J by 6 bases, with 9 bases between them. The CDR3 has 14 amino acids. CDR3 protein: CSARELAPNSPLHF. The DNA of the CDR3 is TGCAGTGCTAGAGAGTTGGCACCTAATTCACCCCTCCACTTT.

This clonotype has more than one count but fewer than ten. The CDR3 bases are TGTGCCAGCAGTTTATGGGGGGTCGCGAACACCGGGGAGCTGTTTTTT. It yields the protein CASSLWGVANTGELFF. The chain recombines TRBV28 with TRBJ2-2; D is possibly TRBD1 or TRBD2 (5 bases each). Germline V lookup: CDR1 MDHEN, CDR2 SYDVKM. The CDR3 is made up of 16 amino acids. V was trimmed by 0 bases and J by 0 bases, leaving 8 bases between them.

This clonotype was seen many times. The chain recombines TRBV2 with TRBJ2-2, with TRBD2 identical over 12 bases. The CDR3 spans 15 residues. Germline CDR1 and CDR2: SNHLY and FYNNEI. The V gene end was trimmed by 7 bases and the J gene end by 6 bases; junction bases not matched to a gene: 6. For the CDR3, the DNA is TGTGCCAGCAATCTTAGACTAGCGGGAGCCGGGGAGCTGTTTTTT. This translates into CASNLRLAGAGELFF.

This clonotype occurred many times. CDR3 in amino acids: CASSQPGRNTEAFF. The CDR3 DNA follows: TGTGCCAGCAGCCAACCGGGGCGTAACACTGAAGCTTTCTTT. J is TRBJ1-1 and V is TRBV3-1, with a possible D match to TRBD1 (5 bases). CDR3 length equals 14 residues. CDR1 is LGHDT, CDR2 YNNKEL, per germline (reference sequence). V lost 2 bases to trimming and J lost 2 bases, with 9 bases between them.

As to this clonotype: This CDR3 is missing its conserved last phenylalanine or tryptophan, likely due to a read error. V is TRBV20-1 and J is TRBJ1-2; D perhaps matches TRBD1 (5 bases). V was shortened by 5 bases and J by 2 bases, with 24 bases between the two germline ends. The CDR3 runs to 17 residues. In germline, CDR1 is DFQATT, CDR2 SNEGSKA (reference sequence). For the CDR3, the DNA is TGCAGTGCTCGAGGGATTTTGTTCAGTGGGGGGAACTATGGCTACACCCTC. It encodes CSARGILFSGGNYGYTL.

This clonotype was observed at least ten times. The genes are TRBV14 and TRBJ2-7, with 9 bases lining up with TRBD1. Losses at the gene ends were 4 bases for V and 6 bases for J; bases not matched to a gene: 4. The CDR3 has 13 residues. The germline V gene encodes CDR1 SGHDN and CDR2 FVKESK. DNA for the CDR3: TGTGCCAGCAGCCCCCGACAGGGGGGCGAGCAGTACTTC. Encoded protein: CASSPRQGGEQYF.

This clonotype appeared many times. The rearrangement joins TRBV27 to TRBJ2-3; a weak D match, TRBD2 (6 bases). The length of the CDR3 is 19 residues. Trimming removed 0 bases at V and 0 bases at J, with 19 bases between. Germline V gene data show CDR1 as MNHEY and CDR2 as SMNVEV (reference sequence). The CDR3 reads CASSLSALVLAESTDTQYF. In DNA form, the CDR3 reads TGTGCCAGCAGTTTATCGGCCCTGGTTTTAGCGGAAAGCACAGATACGCAGTATTTT.

This clonotype was picked up many times. The rearrangement links TRBV28 to TRBJ1-5, with no clear D. Between the trimmed V and J ends, which lost 3 bases and 12 bases, there was a span of 12 bases. This CDR3 has 12 residues. Germline loops: CDR1 MDHEN, CDR2 SYDVKM. CDR3 region: CASSFVGFDQHF. For the CDR3, the DNA is TGTGCCAGCAGTTTCGTGGGATTTGACCAGCATTTT.

This chain connects TRBV30 to TRBJ2-5; the D gene could be TRBD1 or TRBD2 (5 bases each). The germline V and J ends were trimmed by 2 bases and 4 bases, with 14 bases remaining between them. The CDR3 runs to 14 residues. Germline values: CDR1 GTSNPN, CDR2 SVGIG (reference sequence). In DNA, the CDR3 is TGTGCCTGGAGTCGGGGCTCTTACGGAGAGACCCAGTACTTC. Translated: CAWSRGSYGETQYF.

There are many counts of this clonotype. The rearrangement joins TRBV7-2 to TRBJ2-1; 8 nucleotides line up with TRBD2. The CDR3 runs 14 residues. Germline V gene data show CDR1 as SGHTA and CDR2 as FQGNSA. With V trimmed by 4 bases and J by 4 bases, 3 bases remained unmatched. CDR3 region: CASSYSGDYNEQFF. CDR3 DNA sequence: TGTGCCAGCAGCTATAGCGGGGATTACAATGAGCAGTTCTTC.

This clonotype showed up just a few times. The V and J genes are TRBV20-1 and TRBJ2-5; either TRBD1 or TRBD2 may fit D (5 bases each). Trimming took 1 base from V and 7 from J, leaving 19 bases between them. The CDR3 sequence is 15 residues long. Germline V gene data show CDR1 as DFQATT and CDR2 as SNEGSKA (reference sequence). For the CDR3, the DNA is TGCAGTGCTAGAGGACCCCGGGACCCCGAGACGACCCAGTACTTC. Translation gives CSARGPRDPETTQYF.

This clonotype occurred a few times. V and J are TRBV6-1 and TRBJ2-2; D remains unclear. This CDR3 comprises 14 residues. Trimming took 5 bases from V and 1 from J, leaving 8 bases between them. Per germline, CDR1 MNHNS and CDR2 SASEGT. CDR3 in DNA: TGTGCCAGCAGTTTTTCACAGAACACCGGGGAGCTGTTTTTT. Its protein is CASSFSQNTGELFF.

This clonotype appeared many times. V gene TRBV20-1 combines with J gene TRBJ1-1; D uncertain. Germline V gene sequence: CDR1 DFQATT, CDR2 SNEGSKA (reference sequence). V was pared by 3 bases and J by 11 bases, with 13 bases between. This CDR3 spans 11 amino acids. CDR3 amino acids: CSASRRRGAFF. In DNA, the CDR3 is TGCAGTGCTAGTCGGAGACGGGGTGCTTTCTTT.

Ten or more counts support this clonotype. This chain links TRBV2 with TRBJ1-4, with D uncertain. Germline loops: CDR1 SNHLY, CDR2 FYNNEI. Deletions cut 2 bases from V and 8 bases from J, with 15 bases between. The CDR3 contains 15 residues. This CDR3 is CASSEIWAVREKLFF. Here the CDR3 DNA reads TGTGCCAGCAGTGAAATATGGGCTGTGCGAGAAAAACTGTTTTTT. Full variable domain (remainder filled in from reference TRBV2 and TRBJ1-4): EPEVTQTPSHQVTQMGQEVILRCVPISNHLYFYWYRQILGQKVEFLVSFYNNEISEKSEIFDDQFSVERPDGSNFTLKIRSTKLEDSAMYFCASSEIWAVREKLFFGSGTQLSVL.